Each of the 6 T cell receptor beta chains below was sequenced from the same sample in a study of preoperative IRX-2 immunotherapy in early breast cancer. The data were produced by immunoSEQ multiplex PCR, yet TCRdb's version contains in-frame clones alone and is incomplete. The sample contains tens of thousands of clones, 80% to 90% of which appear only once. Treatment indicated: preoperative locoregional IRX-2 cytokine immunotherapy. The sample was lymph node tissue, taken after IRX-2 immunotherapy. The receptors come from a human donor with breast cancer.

CDR3 sequence reads: CASTPRRAWNTEAFF. In DNA, the CDR3 is TGTGCCAGTACCCCCAGGCGGGCGTGGAACACTGAAGCTTTCTTT. This chain connects TRBV19 to TRBJ1-1, with D unresolved. V was cut by 7 bases and J by 1 base, with 16 bases left in between. The CDR3 extends over 15 amino acids. In germline, CDR1 is LNHDA, CDR2 SQIVND (reference sequence).

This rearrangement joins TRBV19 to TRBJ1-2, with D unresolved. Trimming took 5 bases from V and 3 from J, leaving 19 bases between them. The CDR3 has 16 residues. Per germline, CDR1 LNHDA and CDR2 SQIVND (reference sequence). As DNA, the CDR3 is TGTGCCAGTAGTCAGGCGCCAGCCACGTTTGACTATGGCTACACCTTC. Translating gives CASSQAPATFDYGYTF. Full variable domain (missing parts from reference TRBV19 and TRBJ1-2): DGGITQSPKYLFRKEGQNVTLSCEQNLNHDAMYWYRQDPGQGLRLIYYSQIVNDFQKGDIAEGYSVSREKKESFPLTVTSAQKNPTAFYLCASSQAPATFDYGYTFGSGTRLTVV.

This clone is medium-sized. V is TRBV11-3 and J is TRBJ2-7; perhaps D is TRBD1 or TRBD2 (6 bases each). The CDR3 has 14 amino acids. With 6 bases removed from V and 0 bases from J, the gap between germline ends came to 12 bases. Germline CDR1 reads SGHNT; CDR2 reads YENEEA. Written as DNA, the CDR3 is TGTGCCAGCAGACGGGGGCAGGACTCCTACGAGCAGTACTTC. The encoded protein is CASRRGQDSYEQYF.

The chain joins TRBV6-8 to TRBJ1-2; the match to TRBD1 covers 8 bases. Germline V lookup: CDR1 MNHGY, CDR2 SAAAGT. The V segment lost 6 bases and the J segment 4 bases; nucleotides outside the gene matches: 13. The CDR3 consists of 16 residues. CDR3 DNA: TGTGCCAGCAGGCGGGACAGGCCGAGTTCGGGCTATGGCTACACCTTC. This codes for CASRRDRPSSGYGYTF.

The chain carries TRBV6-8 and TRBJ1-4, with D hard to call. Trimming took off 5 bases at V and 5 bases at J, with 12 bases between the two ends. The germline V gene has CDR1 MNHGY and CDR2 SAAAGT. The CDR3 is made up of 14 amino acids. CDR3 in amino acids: CASSDGALNEKLFF. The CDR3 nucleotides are TGTGCCAGCAGTGACGGAGCGCTCAATGAAAAACTGTTTTTT.

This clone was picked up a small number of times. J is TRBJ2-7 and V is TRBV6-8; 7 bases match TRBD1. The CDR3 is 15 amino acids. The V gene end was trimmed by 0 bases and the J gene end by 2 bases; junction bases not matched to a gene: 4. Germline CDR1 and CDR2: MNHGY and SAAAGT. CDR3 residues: CASSYSPRGPYEQYF. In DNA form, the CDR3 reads TGTGCCAGCAGTTACTCGCCGAGGGGGCCCTACGAGCAGTACTTC.